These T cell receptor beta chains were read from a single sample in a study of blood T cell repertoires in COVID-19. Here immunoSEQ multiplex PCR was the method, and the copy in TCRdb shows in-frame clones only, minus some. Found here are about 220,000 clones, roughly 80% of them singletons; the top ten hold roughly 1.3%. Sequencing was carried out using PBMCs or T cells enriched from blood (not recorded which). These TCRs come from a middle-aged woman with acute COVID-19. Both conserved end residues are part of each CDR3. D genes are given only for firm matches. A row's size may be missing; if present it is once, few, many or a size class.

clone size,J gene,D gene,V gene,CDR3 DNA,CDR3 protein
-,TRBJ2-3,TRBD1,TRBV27,TGTGCCAGCAGCACCCCGGGACAGGGAATCGATACGCAGTATTTT,CASSTPGQGIDTQYF
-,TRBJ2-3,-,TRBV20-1,TGCAGTGCTAGTGACGCACAGCGGGCCCTAAGCACAGATACGCAGTATTTT,CSASDAQRALSTDTQYF
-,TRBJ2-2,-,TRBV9,TGTGCCAGCGCCCCCCTAGCTTCGAACACCGGGGAGCTGTTTTTT,CASAPLASNTGELFF
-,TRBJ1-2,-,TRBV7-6,TGTGCCAGCAGCTTAGACCCGGGTTCTAACTATGGCTACACCTTC,CASSLDPGSNYGYTF
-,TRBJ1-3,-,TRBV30,TGTGCCTGGAGTGTACGGAACACCATATATTTT,CAWSVRNTIYF
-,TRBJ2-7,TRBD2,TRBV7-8,TGTGCCAGCAGCCTAAGGACTAGCGGCTCCTACGAGCAGTACTTC,CASSLRTSGSYEQYF
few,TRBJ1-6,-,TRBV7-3,TGTGCCAGCAGCTTAACGTCCAGGGTAGCAAATTCACCCCTCCACTTT,CASSLTSRVANSPLHF
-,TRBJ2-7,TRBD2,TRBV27,TGTGCCAGCAGTCTCTCCGGGACTAGCAGCTACGAGCAGTACTTC,CASSLSGTSSYEQYF
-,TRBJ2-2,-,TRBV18,TGTGCCAGCTCACGGGAGAACCAAATCGGGATGACCACCGGGGAGCTGTTTTTT,CASSRENQIGMTTGELFF
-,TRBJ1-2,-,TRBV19,TGTGCCAGTAGTATGCGGGACGGTAACTATGGCTACACCTTC,CASSMRDGNYGYTF
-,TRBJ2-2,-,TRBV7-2,TGTGCCAGCAGCCCCAGGACAGCGAACACCGGGGAGCTGTTTTTT,CASSPRTANTGELFF
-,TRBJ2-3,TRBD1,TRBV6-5,TGTGCCAGCAATACCGGGACAGGGGGAGGAGATACGCAGTATTTT,CASNTGTGGGDTQYF
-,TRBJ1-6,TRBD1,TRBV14,TGTGCCAGCAGCCCGGGACAGAACAATAATTCACCCCTCCACTTT,CASSPGQNNNSPLHF
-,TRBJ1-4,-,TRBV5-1,TGCGCCAGCAGCCAACTAGGGTTTAGCGAAAAACTGTTTTTT,CASSQLGFSEKLFF
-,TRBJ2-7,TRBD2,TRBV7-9,TGTGCCAGCAGCGCCCTGGGCGGGGGGGCAATCGAGCAGTACTTC,CASSALGGGAIEQYF
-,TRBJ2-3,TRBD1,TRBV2,TGTGCCAGCAGTACCCACCGGGACAGGGTTTGGGCAGATACGCAGTATTTT,CASSTHRDRVWADTQYF
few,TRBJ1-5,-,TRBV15,TGTGCCACCAGCAGAGAAATGGGGCCTCTCTGGGCAAATCAGCCCCAGCATTTT,CATSREMGPLWANQPQHF
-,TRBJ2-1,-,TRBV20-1,TGCAGTGCCCGGGACACCCCTGAGCAGTTCTTC,CSARDTPEQFF
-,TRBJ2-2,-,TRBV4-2,TGTGCCAGCAGAGCACAGGGACCCGGGGAGCTGTTTTTT,CASRAQGPGELFF